The rows below give T cell receptor beta chains drawn from one sample of a study of blood T cell repertoires in COVID-19. The assay was immunoSEQ multiplex PCR, and TCRdb's table has in-frame clones only and misses some. The sample has 270,000 or so clones, approximately 87% seen once; the top ten hold over 9.5%. The specimen sequenced was peripheral blood. Receptors originate from a woman in her 30s with COVID-19, enrolled during active disease. Each CDR3 is given with its conserved first and last residue. Fields, in order: V gene, clone size, D gene, J gene, CDR3 protein, CDR3 DNA. D genes are given only for firm matches. Where a row states a size, it is once, few, many or the class of an expanded clone; other rows omit it.

TRBV28	.	.	TRBJ1-4	CASSPGVEKLFF	TGTGCCAGCAGCCCCGGGGTTGAAAAACTGTTTTTT
TRBV7-9	once	TRBD1	TRBJ2-7	CASSSWGGSTGVSYEQYF	TGTGCCAGCAGCTCGTGGGGCGGTTCGACAGGGGTCTCCTACGAGCAGTACTTC
TRBV29-1	.	.	TRBJ2-1	CSVGRLKDNEQFF	TGCAGCGTTGGCCGTCTAAAAGACAATGAGCAGTTCTTC
TRBV3-1/TRBV3-2	once	.	TRBJ1-2	CASSQGGGKNYGYTF	TGTGCCAGCAGCCAAGGGGGAGGGAAGAACTATGGCTACACCTTC
TRBV11-2	few	.	TRBJ2-7	CASTLGRTLSSYEQYF	TGTGCCAGCACCTTAGGTCGAACGCTGAGCTCCTACGAGCAGTACTTC
TRBV7-2	.	.	TRBJ2-1	CASSLTLRVRLYNEQFF	TGTGCCAGCAGCCTAACTCTCAGGGTCAGGCTCTACAATGAGCAGTTCTTC
TRBV27	.	.	TRBJ2-7	CASSLSTVSYEQYF	TGTGCCAGCAGTTTATCGACAGTCTCCTACGAGCAGTACTTC
TRBV5-4	few	.	TRBJ2-2	CASSSLSDSGELFF	TGTGCCAGCAGCTCCCTAAGTGATTCCGGGGAGCTGTTTTTT
TRBV5-5	.	.	TRBJ1-2	CASSLVPGNYGYTF	TGTGCCAGCAGCTTGGTTCCGGGGAACTATGGCTACACCTTC
TRBV24-1	.	TRBD1	TRBJ1-2	CATSDGQVDNYGYTF	TGTGCCACCAGTGACGGACAGGTGGATAACTATGGCTACACCTTC
TRBV11-3	.	TRBD1	TRBJ1-2	CASTGDRPWVGGYTF	TGTGCCAGCACCGGGGACAGACCCTGGGTTGGGGGCTACACCTTC
TRBV3-1/TRBV3-2	.	.	TRBJ2-3	CASSQGYTDTQYF	TGTGCCAGCAGCCAAGGTTACACAGATACGCAGTATTTT
TRBV9	.	TRBD2	TRBJ2-3	CASSVRGDRDTQYF	TGTGCCAGCAGCGTACGGGGGGATAGAGATACGCAGTATTTT
TRBV3-1/TRBV3-2	.	.	TRBJ2-1	CASSQEFSDSYNEQFF	TGTGCCAGCAGCCAAGAGTTTTCAGACTCCTACAATGAGCAGTTCTTC
TRBV6-6	.	TRBD2	TRBJ2-7	CASSRLAGVSSYEQYF	TGTGCCAGCAGTCGACTAGCGGGGGTCAGCTCCTACGAGCAGTACTTC
TRBV6-5	.	TRBD1	TRBJ2-7	CASSRRDREYEQYF	TGTGCCAGCAGCCGCCGGGACAGGGAATACGAGCAGTACTTC
TRBV19	.	.	TRBJ2-1	CASSLWASYNEQFF	TGTGCCAGTAGTTTGTGGGCATCCTACAATGAGCAGTTCTTC
TRBV3-1/TRBV3-2	.	.	TRBJ1-6	CASSLLSQGTAPLHF	TGTGCCAGCAGCCTTCTCTCGCAGGGAACGGCACCCCTCCACTTT
TRBV29-1	.	.	TRBJ1-2	CSAPDSPYGYTF	TGCAGCGCACCGGACAGTCCCTATGGCTACACCTTC
TRBV24-1	.	TRBD2	TRBJ2-1	CATSDLPLAGFSYNEQFF	TGTGCCACCAGTGATCTCCCACTAGCGGGGTTCTCCTACAATGAGCAGTTCTTC
TRBV19	.	TRBD1	TRBJ2-7	CASSIQQGRYEQYF	TGTGCCAGTAGTATCCAACAGGGGCGCTACGAGCAGTACTTC
TRBV30	.	.	TRBJ2-2	CACPPANTGELFF	TGTGCCTGCCCCCCAGCGAACACCGGGGAGCTGTTTTTT
TRBV6-5	.	TRBD1	TRBJ2-7	CASGDRGRNEQYF	TGTGCCAGCGGGGACAGGGGAAGAAACGAGCAGTACTTC